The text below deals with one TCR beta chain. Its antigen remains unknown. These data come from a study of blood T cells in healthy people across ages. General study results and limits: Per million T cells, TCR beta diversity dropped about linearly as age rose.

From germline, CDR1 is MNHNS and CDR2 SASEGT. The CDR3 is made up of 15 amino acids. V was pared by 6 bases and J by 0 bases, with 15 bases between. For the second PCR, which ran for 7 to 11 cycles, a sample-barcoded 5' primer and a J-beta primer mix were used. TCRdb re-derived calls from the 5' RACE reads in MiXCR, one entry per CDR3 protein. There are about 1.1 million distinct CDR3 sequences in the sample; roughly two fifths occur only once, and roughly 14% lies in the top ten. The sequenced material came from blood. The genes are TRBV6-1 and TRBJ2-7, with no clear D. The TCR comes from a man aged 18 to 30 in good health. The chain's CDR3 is CASSPLRQHSYEQYF. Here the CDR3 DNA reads TGTGCCAGCAGCCCACTCAGACAACACTCCTACGAGCAGTACTTC.